These 18 T cell receptor beta chains came from one sample sequenced in a study of blood T cell repertoires in COVID-19. Produced via immunoSEQ multiplex PCR; TCRdb's table is partial and in-frame only. Among some 200,000 clones listed, around 80% were seen once. Material for sequencing was peripheral blood. These receptors all stem from a woman in her 70s with acute or convalescent COVID-19.

The chain employs TRBV30 and TRBJ2-7; D unresolved. V was pared by 4 bases and J by 2 bases, with 12 bases between. This CDR3 is 13 amino acids long. The germline V gene has CDR1 GTSNPN and CDR2 SVGIG (reference sequence). CDR3 sequence reads: CAWKVGGTYEQYF. In nucleotides, the CDR3 is TGTGCCTGGAAGGTAGGCGGTACCTACGAGCAGTACTTC.

V usage is TRBV3-1 (or the pseudogene TRBV3-2) and J usage is TRBJ2-2, with 8 bases aligning to TRBD2. The CDR3 sequence is 16 residues long. V was pared by 3 bases and J by 0 bases, with 3 bases of the junction left unmatched. Germline V gene lookup returns CDR1 LGHDT and CDR2 YNNKEL (reference sequence). The CDR3 sequence: CASSQFGRANTGELFF. DNA of the CDR3: TGTGCCAGCAGCCAGTTCGGGAGGGCGAACACCGGGGAGCTGTTTTTT.

The chain recombines TRBV10-3 with TRBJ1-5; D is uncertain. Trimming cost V 0 bases and J 2 bases, with 11 bases left between them. Per germline, CDR1 ENHRY and CDR2 SYGVKD. The CDR3 is 16 residues long. CDR3 DNA sequence: TGTGCCATCAGTGAGTCGAACAGTCTGGGCAATCAGCCCCAGCATTTT. Its protein product is CAISESNSLGNQPQHF.

This clone was counted between two and nine times. The chain employs TRBV16 and TRBJ1-2, with D possibly TRBD1 on 6 matching bases. V lost 4 bases to trimming and J lost 0 bases, with 18 bases between them. Germline V gene lookup returns CDR1 KGHSY and CDR2 FQNENV. This CDR3 is built from 17 residues. The CDR3 sequence: CASSPPLLTGANYGYTF. DNA for the CDR3: TGTGCCAGCAGCCCTCCCCTCCTGACAGGAGCTAACTATGGCTACACCTTC.

This chain links TRBV11-3 with TRBJ2-5, with 8 positions matching TRBD1. This CDR3 spans 16 amino acids. The J segment lost 0 bases and the V segment lost 5 bases, leaving 8 bases of the junction unmatched. Germline V lookup: CDR1 SGHNT, CDR2 YENEEA. The DNA of the CDR3 is TGTGCCAGCAGCAAAGGGACAGGTTATGACCAAGAGACCCAGTACTTC. Translating gives CASSKGTGYDQETQYF.

V usage is TRBV7-2 and J usage is TRBJ2-2; the match to TRBD1 covers 8 bases. J gave up 6 bases and V 1 base, and 13 bases lay outside the gene matches. The CDR3 extends over 18 amino acids. In germline, CDR1 is SGHTA, CDR2 FQGNSA. The CDR3 nucleotides read TGTGCCAGCAGCTTAGAAGGAGTCAGGGGGCTGGGGGCCGGGGAGCTGTTTTTT. Its protein product is CASSLEGVRGLGAGELFF. The full variable domain, completed using reference TRBV7-2 and TRBJ2-2, is GAGVSQSPSNKVTEKGKDVELRCDPISGHTALYWYRQSLGQGLEFLIYFQGNSAPDKSGLPSDRFSAERTGGSVSTLTIQRTQQEDSAVYLCASSLEGVRGLGAGELFFGEGSRLTVL.

The chain recombines TRBV19 with TRBJ2-5, with D unresolved. Germline CDR1 LNHDA, CDR2 SQIVND (reference sequence). The CDR3 contains 12 residues. With 2 bases removed from V and 3 bases from J, the gap between germline ends came to 4 bases. DNA for the CDR3: TGTGCCAGTAGTATATCAAAAGAGACCCAGTACTTC. It codes for CASSISKETQYF.

V and J are TRBV28 and TRBJ1-4; the D is unclear. The V end was cut by 5 bases, the J end by 8 bases, with 9 bases between. The CDR3 is 12 residues long. In germline, CDR1 is MDHEN, CDR2 SYDVKM. The CDR3 DNA reads TGTGCCAGCAGTATCCCGGAGGAAAAACTGTTTTTT. Protein: CASSIPEEKLFF.

The chain couples TRBV5-1 to TRBJ2-2; 7 bases are shared with TRBD2. The CDR3 runs to 16 residues. J gave up 2 bases and V 2 bases, and 6 bases lay outside the gene matches. In germline, CDR1 is SGHRS, CDR2 YFSETQ. The CDR3 DNA reads TGCGCCAGCAGCTTTTATCCTAGCGGCAACACCGGGGAGCTGTTTTTT. Translation gives CASSFYPSGNTGELFF.

This clone was seen just once. This chain links TRBV12-3 or TRBV12-4 with TRBJ1-5; 7 nucleotides align to TRBD1. V lost 6 bases and J lost 6; bases outside the gene matches: 5. The CDR3 has 13 amino acids. The CDR3 here is CASRKTGTQPQHF. CDR3 nucleotides: TGTGCCAGCAGAAAGACAGGGACTCAGCCCCAGCATTTT.

The chain uses TRBV6-4 and TRBJ2-3; TRBD2 agrees at 10 bases. V lost 0 bases and J lost 6; bases outside the gene matches: 6. From germline, CDR1 is MRHNA and CDR2 SNTAGT. CDR3 length: 16 amino acids. The CDR3 loop is CASSDSRGLAPDTQYF. DNA of the CDR3: TGTGCCAGCAGTGACTCAAGGGGACTAGCGCCTGATACGCAGTATTTT.

The CDR3 sequence is CSASKGRETEAFF. The DNA of the CDR3 is TGCAGTGCTAGTAAGGGGCGGGAAACTGAAGCTTTCTTT. V and J are TRBV20-1 and TRBJ1-1; TRBD1 is a possible D gene (5 bases). The length of the CDR3 is 13 residues. Trimming stripped 3 bases from V and 5 bases from J, with 13 bases between. Germline lookup yields CDR1 DFQATT and CDR2 SNEGSKA (reference sequence).

The chain links TRBV12-3 or TRBV12-4 to TRBJ2-5; 7 bases fit TRBD1. Trimming at V came to 5 bases and at J to 1 base, leaving 1 base not matched to a gene. The CDR3 is 13 amino acids. CDR3 bases: TGTGCCAGCAGTGGACAGGCCCAAGAGACCCAGTACTTC. Amino acid sequence: CASSGQAQETQYF.

This rearrangement joins TRBV3-1 (or the pseudogene TRBV3-2) to TRBJ1-4; 8 bases are shared with TRBD1. The V gene end was trimmed by 0 bases and the J gene end by 11 bases; junction bases not matched to a gene: 32. CDR1 LGHDT and CDR2 YNNKEL come from the germline V gene (reference sequence). The CDR3 is made up of 23 amino acids. CDR3 bases: TGTGCCAGCAGCCAAGATAGAATAGGACAGGGTTCGAAGAGCTCAGTAAGTTTGGATAAACTGTTTTTT. Translating gives CASSQDRIGQGSKSSVSLDKLFF.

The chain links TRBV9 to TRBJ2-1; no clear D gene. From germline, CDR1 is SGDLS and CDR2 YYNGEE. The CDR3 contains 13 residues. Trimming removed 3 bases at V and 9 bases at J, with 13 bases between. CDR3 region: CASSARPTSEQFF. The DNA for the CDR3 is TGTGCCAGCAGCGCTCGCCCGACAAGTGAGCAGTTCTTC.

This clone was seen a few times. V usage is TRBV5-4 and J usage is TRBJ2-7; 8 bases agree with TRBD1. Germline V lookup: CDR1 SGHNT, CDR2 YYREEE (reference sequence). With 3 bases clipped from V and 6 bases from J, the junction kept 8 bases outside the gene matches. This CDR3 has 14 amino acids. The CDR3 nucleotides read TGTGCCAGCAGCTCCAGACAGGGGAAGGGCGAGCAGTACTTC. Translation: CASSSRQGKGEQYF.

This clone turned up a few times. The rearrangement uses TRBV7-8 and TRBJ2-5; 10 bases are shared with TRBD1. Losses at the gene ends were 6 bases for V and 0 bases for J; bases not matched to a gene: 10. The CDR3 runs to 17 residues. Looked up from germline, CDR1 is SGHVS and CDR2 is FQNEAQ. This CDR3 is CASSSRQGAGYQETQYF. For the CDR3, the DNA is TGTGCCAGCAGTTCCCGACAGGGGGCAGGGTACCAAGAGACCCAGTACTTC.

CDR3 nucleotide sequence: TGTGCCAGTAGTGGGACTAGCGGGGGCTCCTACGAGCAGTACTTC. Translation gives CASSGTSGGSYEQYF. The rearrangement joins TRBV19 to TRBJ2-7; 14 nucleotides match TRBD2. The V gene's germline CDR1 is LNHDA and CDR2 SQIVND (reference sequence). V was pared by 5 bases and J by 0 bases, with 0 bases of the junction left unmatched. The CDR3 runs to 15 residues. Full variable domain (rest looked up from reference TRBV19 and TRBJ2-7): DGGITQSPKYLFRKEGQNVTLSCEQNLNHDAMYWYRQDPGQGLRLIYYSQIVNDFQKGDIAEGYSVSREKKESFPLTVTSAQKNPTAFYLCASSGTSGGSYEQYFGPGTRLTVT.